A single sample is the source of the 18 T cell receptor beta chains below, sequenced in a study of T cell responses to AZD1222 COVID-19 vaccine. Assay used: immunoSEQ multiplex PCR; TCRdb lists only in-frame clones, some missing. The data hold over 95,000 clones, with around nine tenths observed a single time. The specimen was peripheral blood, collected on day 0 of AZD1222 vaccination. These receptors were collected from an adult in good health.

CDR3 amino acids: CASSTKGGTEAFF. In nucleotides, the CDR3 is TGCGCCAGCAGCACCAAAGGGGGCACTGAAGCTTTCTTT. The chain carries TRBV5-1 and TRBJ1-1; the D gene is possibly TRBD1 (6 bases). Trimming pared 4 bases from V and 4 bases from J, leaving 11 bases between. The germline CDR1 and CDR2 sequences are SGHRS and YFSETQ. This CDR3 is built from 13 residues.

This clone was picked up one time. The chain combines TRBV10-3 with TRBJ1-1; D may be TRBD1 (5 bases). CDR3 size: 15 residues. Germline CDR1 is ENHRY and CDR2 is SYGVKD. Trimming cost V 4 bases and J 3 bases, with 15 bases left between them. The CDR3 DNA reads TGTGCCATCAGTGCGACCGGGGCCCGGGACACTGAAGCTTTCTTT. This sequence encodes CAISATGARDTEAFF.

This clone was seen a single time. The sample has other DNA sequences that encode this CDR3 too. The chain uses TRBV30 and TRBJ2-1; no clear D gene. This CDR3 is 12 amino acids long. Trimming pared 0 bases from V and 9 bases from J, leaving 9 bases between. Germline V CDR1 and CDR2: GTSNPN, SVGIG (reference sequence). This CDR3 is CAWSVRPGEQFF. CDR3 nucleotides: TGTGCCTGGAGTGTACGCCCTGGTGAGCAGTTCTTC.

The rearrangement uses TRBV6-5 and TRBJ1-2; 7 bases fit TRBD1. CDR1 and CDR2 from the germline V gene are MNHEY and SVGAGI. V lost 0 bases and J lost 0; bases outside the gene matches: 1. The CDR3 is made up of 15 amino acids. This CDR3 reads CASSYSGQANYGYTF. Here the CDR3 DNA reads TGTGCCAGCAGTTACTCCGGACAGGCTAACTATGGCTACACCTTC.

The chain recombines TRBV2 with TRBJ1-5; D might be TRBD1 (6 bases). V lost 5 bases and J 1 base, leaving 12 bases between the germline ends. The CDR3 sequence is 15 residues long. From germline, CDR1 is SNHLY and CDR2 FYNNEI. CDR3 loop: CASSRGGGSNQPQHF. The DNA for the CDR3 is TGTGCCAGCAGTCGAGGGGGAGGAAGCAATCAGCCCCAGCATTTT.

There are a few counts of this clone. The chain has TRBV2 and TRBJ2-1; 11 positions match TRBD2. The V gene end was trimmed by 6 bases and the J gene end by 1 base; junction bases not matched to a gene: 8. This CDR3 is built from 17 residues. In germline, CDR1 is SNHLY, CDR2 FYNNEI. Here the CDR3 DNA reads TGTGCCAGCAGGACTAGCGGGACCATACCTTCCTACAATGAGCAGTTCTTC. Its translation is CASRTSGTIPSYNEQFF.

This rearrangement joins TRBV18 to TRBJ2-1; 7 bases agree with TRBD2. Germline V lookup: CDR1 KGHSH, CDR2 LQKENI. The V and J ends lost 6 bases and 1 base, in that order; junction bases with no gene match: 9. CDR3 length: 16 residues. CDR3 amino acids: CASSLESGASYNEQFF. For the CDR3, the DNA is TGTGCCAGCTCCCTCGAGAGCGGGGCATCCTACAATGAGCAGTTCTTC.

The chain joins TRBV9 to TRBJ1-6; 8 bases agree with TRBD1. Germline CDR1 is SGDLS and CDR2 is YYNGEE. Losses at the gene ends were 4 bases for V and 5 bases for J; bases not matched to a gene: 5. The CDR3 extends over 15 amino acids. CDR3: CASSTDRADNSPLHF. In DNA, the CDR3 is TGTGCCAGCAGCACGGACAGGGCCGATAATTCACCCCTCCACTTT.

The chain has TRBV19 and TRBJ2-3, with a possible D match to TRBD2 (5 bases). Germline V gives CDR1 LNHDA, CDR2 SQIVND (reference sequence). This CDR3 contains 16 residues. V was pared by 2 bases and J by 0 bases, with 12 bases between. The CDR3 DNA reads as TGTGCCAGTAGTATACCGGCGGGCGGGAGCACAGATACGCAGTATTTT. Translating gives CASSIPAGGSTDTQYF.

This clone has more than one count but fewer than ten. This chain uses TRBV6-5 with TRBJ1-2, with a tentative D call TRBD1 (6 bases). Trimming pared 6 bases from V and 6 bases from J, leaving 17 bases between. The CDR3 covers 14 residues. Germline-derived CDR1 and CDR2 are MNHEY and SVGAGI. CDR3 region: CASSPRGGYNGYTF. The CDR3 coding sequence is TGTGCCAGCAGCCCAAGGGGGGGCTATAATGGCTACACCTTC.

V and J are TRBV29-1 and TRBJ2-2; D is unclear. This CDR3 is built from 12 residues. In germline, CDR1 is SQVTM, CDR2 ANQGSEA. V lost 6 bases, J lost 4 bases, and 9 bases lay in between. This chain's CDR3 is CSVPRATGELFF. The DNA for the CDR3 is TGCAGCGTCCCCCGTGCCACCGGGGAGCTGTTTTTT.

The rearrangement joins TRBV5-1 to TRBJ1-2; TRBD1 is a possible D gene (5 bases). V gave up 3 bases and J gave up 9 bases, with 15 bases separating them. Germline V gene data show CDR1 as SGHRS and CDR2 as YFSETQ. The CDR3 sequence is 13 residues long. CDR3 sequence: CASSSGVADRYTF. The CDR3 DNA is TGCGCCAGCAGCTCGGGGGTGGCAGATCGCTACACCTTC.

The chain carries TRBV6-5 and TRBJ2-7, with D maybe TRBD1 (6 bases). Trimming pared 6 bases from V and 12 bases from J, leaving 24 bases between. This CDR3 is 14 amino acids long. Germline CDR1 and CDR2: MNHEY and SVGAGI. Here the CDR3 reads CASRPGVARGVGYF. CDR3 DNA sequence: TGTGCCAGCAGACCAGGGGTGGCCAGGGGAGTGGGGTACTTC.

The table lists this clone with a count of one. Here the CDR3 reads CASSWGELSYTF. CDR3 in DNA: TGTGCCAGCAGCTGGGGAGAGTTGAGCTACACCTTC. The chain employs TRBV12-3 or TRBV12-4 and TRBJ1-2; no firm D call. The CDR3 runs 12 residues. Trimming shortened V by 6 bases and J by 9 bases, and 14 bases separated the two germline ends.

V is TRBV28 and J is TRBJ2-5; 7 bases map to TRBD2. V lost 6 bases, J lost 5 bases, and 6 bases stayed unmatched. The germline CDR1 and CDR2 sequences are MDHEN and SYDVKM. The CDR3 runs 13 residues. The CDR3 sequence: CASSSGVRETQYF. The CDR3, as DNA: TGTGCCAGCAGCAGCGGGGTCCGGGAGACCCAGTACTTC.

V and J are TRBV5-6 and TRBJ1-6; D call uncertain. V was trimmed by 1 base and J by 0 bases, leaving 11 bases between them. Germline CDR1 and CDR2: SGHDT and YYEEEE. The CDR3 has 17 amino acids. CDR3 sequence: CASSLMAGSSYNSPLHF. Written as DNA, the CDR3 is TGTGCCAGCAGCTTGATGGCGGGGAGCTCCTATAATTCACCCCTCCACTTT.

As to this clone: Mismatch with germline at one junction end may stem from a read error. The chain couples TRBV7-7 to TRBJ2-5; tentatively, D is TRBD1 or TRBD2 (5 bases each). The CDR3 runs 14 residues. The germline V gene encodes CDR1 SSHAT and CDR2 FNYEAQ (reference sequence). The CDR3 DNA reads TGTGCTAGCAGCTTGGGACCGAACCAAGAGACCCAGTACTTC. Its translation is CASSLGPNQETQYF.

The chain couples TRBV28 to TRBJ1-1, with a tentative D call TRBD1 (5 bases). Trimming removed 7 bases at V and 2 bases at J, with 11 bases between. There are 13 residues in the CDR3. CDR1 is MDHEN, CDR2 SYDVKM, per germline. CDR3 residues: CASITDTNTEAFF. CDR3 coding DNA: TGTGCCAGCATTACGGACACCAACACTGAAGCTTTCTTT. The complete variable domain, with remaining parts taken from reference TRBV28 and TRBJ1-1, reads DVKVTQSSRYLVKRTGEKVFLECVQDMDHENMFWYRQDPGLGLRLIYFSYDVKMKEKGDIPEGYSVSREKKERFSLILESASTNQTSMYLCASITDTNTEAFFGQGTRLTVV.